These T cell receptor beta chains were read from a single sample in a study of blood T cell repertoires in COVID-19. Assay used: immunoSEQ multiplex PCR; TCRdb lists only in-frame clones, some missing. The table records about 260,000 clones, about nine tenths of them present only once. The sample taken for sequencing was peripheral blood. These receptors came from a man in his fifties or sixties who had recovered from COVID-19. Each CDR3 is given with its conserved first and last residue. A D gene is named only where the DNA matches it firmly. Clone size is not always given. Where it is, it says once, few, many or a class for expanded clones.

clone size | CDR3 length | J gene | D gene | V gene | CDR3 DNA | CDR3 protein
NA | 15 | TRBJ1-6 | TRBD1 | TRBV3-1/TRBV3-2 | TGTGCCAGCAGCCACGACAGGGCCAGCAATTCACCCCTCCACTTT | CASSHDRASNSPLHF
once | 14 | TRBJ2-7 | NA | TRBV28 | TGTGCCAGCATTAGGGGAGGGGGGAGCTACGAGCAGTACTTC | CASIRGGGSYEQYF
NA | 16 | TRBJ1-3 | NA | TRBV15 | TGTGCCACCAGACGAGTAACGTCTGAATCTGGAAACACCATATATTTT | CATRRVTSESGNTIYF
NA | 16 | TRBJ1-1 | TRBD1 | TRBV30 | TGTGCCCAACAGGGGGACAGAAATCGAATGAACACTGAAGCTTTCTTT | CAQQGDRNRMNTEAFF
NA | 14 | TRBJ2-7 | TRBD1 | TRBV7-9 | TGTGCCAGCAGCTTCGGGACAGGGATCTACGAGCAGTACTTC | CASSFGTGIYEQYF
NA | 13 | TRBJ2-5 | NA | TRBV18 | TGTGCCAGCACCGGGACACGCCAAGAGACCCAGTACTTC | CASTGTRQETQYF
NA | 13 | TRBJ2-7 | NA | TRBV14 | TGTGCCAGCAGCCGCTATAGCTCCTACGAGCAGTACTTC | CASSRYSSYEQYF
NA | 16 | TRBJ2-7 | TRBD1 | TRBV5-1 | TGCGCCAGCAGCTTGGGGGGCGGGACAGGGTCCTACGAGCAGTACTTC | CASSLGGGTGSYEQYF
NA | 14 | TRBJ1-1 | NA | TRBV6-5 | TGTGCCAGCAGTCAGGGGACGGCGAACCCTGAAGCTTTCTTT | CASSQGTANPEAFF
NA | 15 | TRBJ1-1 | NA | TRBV5-5 | TGTGCCAGCAGCTTGGACTCGGGGATGAACACTGAAGCTTTCTTT | CASSLDSGMNTEAFF
NA | 16 | TRBJ1-2 | TRBD1 | TRBV18 | TGTGCCAGCTCACCGTTGGGACAGGGCCCTAACTATGGCTACACCTTC | CASSPLGQGPNYGYTF
NA | 15 | TRBJ2-7 | NA | TRBV14 | TGTGCCAGCAGCCATCCGGGACACCTCTCCTACGAGCAGTACTTC | CASSHPGHLSYEQYF
NA | 17 | TRBJ2-7 | NA | TRBV19 | TGTGCCAGTAGCATCACTAGTGGTTGGGGTGTTTGGAACGAGCAGTACTTC | CASSITSGWGVWNEQYF
NA | 13 | TRBJ2-7 | TRBD1 | TRBV25-1 | TGTGCCAGCATCCCGACAGGGACCTACGAGCAGTACTTC | CASIPTGTYEQYF
once | 16 | TRBJ2-1 | NA | TRBV9 | TGTGCCAGCAGCGTACACAATAGAGGCACCTACAATGAGCAGTTCTTC | CASSVHNRGTYNEQFF
NA | 12 | TRBJ2-7 | NA | TRBV24-1 | TGTGCCACTCGACAGAGCTCCTACGAGCAGTACTTC | CATRQSSYEQYF
NA | 13 | TRBJ1-4 | TRBD1 | TRBV6-6 | TGTGCCAGCAGACACGACAGGGCTGAAAAACTGTTTTTT | CASRHDRAEKLFF
NA | 15 | TRBJ1-1 | TRBD1 | TRBV11-2 | TGTGCCAGCAGCTTATCGACAGGGATTAACACTGAAGCTTTCTTT | CASSLSTGINTEAFF
NA | 12 | TRBJ2-1 | NA | TRBV7-2 | TGTGCCAGCAGCTTAGTTGGAGGTGAGCAGTTCTTC | CASSLVGGEQFF
NA | 14 | TRBJ2-5 | TRBD2 | TRBV28 | TGTGCCAGCAGTTTACGGGGGGGCCGGTGGACCCAGTACTTC | CASSLRGGRWTQYF
NA | 15 | TRBJ2-7 | TRBD1 | TRBV23-1 | TGCGCCAGCAGTCACACTAGACAGGGGTCCTACGAGCAGTACTTC | CASSHTRQGSYEQYF
once | 13 | TRBJ2-1 | NA | TRBV11-2 | TGTGCCAGCAGCTCCCAGGGTTACAATGAGCAGTTCTTC | CASSSQGYNEQFF
NA | 13 | TRBJ1-1 | NA | TRBV19 | TGTGCCAGTTCTCGGGTGGGGAACACTGAAGCTTTCTTT | CASSRVGNTEAFF
NA | 14 | TRBJ2-2 | TRBD1 | TRBV29-1 | TGCAGCATACCGACAGGGGGTGTCACCGGGGAGCTGTTTTTT | CSIPTGGVTGELFF
NA | 15 | TRBJ2-1 | TRBD2 | TRBV2 | TGTGCCAGCAGTGCGAGGGCTAGCGGGGGGTCTGGGCAGTTCTTC | CASSARASGGSGQFF
NA | 15 | TRBJ1-5 | NA | TRBV5-1 | TGCGCCAGTCGGGAGGGGCAGGGAGCGAATCAGCCCCAGCATTTT | CASREGQGANQPQHF
once | 13 | TRBJ1-1 | NA | TRBV30 | TGTGCCTGGAGTTTTCGAGGGGGCACTGAAGCTTTCTTT | CAWSFRGGTEAFF
NA | 16 | TRBJ2-7 | TRBD2 | TRBV2 | TGTGCCAGCAGTGAACTAGCGGGGGGGGACCTCTCCGAGCAGTACTTC | CASSELAGGDLSEQYF